Below, 3 T cell receptor beta chains from the same sample are listed, as sequenced in a study of T cell responses to AZD1222 COVID-19 vaccine. The method was immunoSEQ multiplex PCR; TCRdb's version includes in-frame clones alone and lacks a portion of them. The sample lists under 150,000 clones, 90% seen once, with 7.2% in the top ten. The sequenced sample was peripheral blood, obtained on day 0 of AZD1222 vaccination. These receptor sequences come from an adult in good health.

The chain carries TRBV12-3 or TRBV12-4 and TRBJ1-1; 7 nucleotides align to TRBD1. CDR3 length: 13 residues. V shed 5 bases and J 1 base; nucleotides not matched to a gene: 1. The CDR3 reads CASSRTGNTEAFF. The CDR3 DNA reads as TGTGCCAGCAGTCGGACAGGGAACACTGAAGCTTTCTTT.

The CDR3 DNA is TGTGCCAGCAGCCTGGAGGCGGCCACAATGGGAGATACGCAGTATTTT. It yields the protein CASSLEAATMGDTQYF. The chain couples TRBV9 to TRBJ2-3, with D perhaps TRBD2 (5 bases). This CDR3 region has 16 residues. Trimming removed 4 bases from V and 5 bases from J, with 20 bases in between. Germline CDR1 is SGDLS and CDR2 is YYNGEE.

The chain combines TRBV24-1 with TRBJ1-4; the D gene is possibly TRBD1 (6 bases). Trimming stripped 5 bases from V and 8 bases from J, with 14 bases between. Germline-derived CDR1 and CDR2 are KGHDR and SFDVKD. The CDR3 contains 14 residues. CDR3 region: CATSGRGQDEKLFF. For the CDR3, the DNA is TGTGCCACCAGTGGTCGGGGACAAGACGAAAAACTGTTTTTT.